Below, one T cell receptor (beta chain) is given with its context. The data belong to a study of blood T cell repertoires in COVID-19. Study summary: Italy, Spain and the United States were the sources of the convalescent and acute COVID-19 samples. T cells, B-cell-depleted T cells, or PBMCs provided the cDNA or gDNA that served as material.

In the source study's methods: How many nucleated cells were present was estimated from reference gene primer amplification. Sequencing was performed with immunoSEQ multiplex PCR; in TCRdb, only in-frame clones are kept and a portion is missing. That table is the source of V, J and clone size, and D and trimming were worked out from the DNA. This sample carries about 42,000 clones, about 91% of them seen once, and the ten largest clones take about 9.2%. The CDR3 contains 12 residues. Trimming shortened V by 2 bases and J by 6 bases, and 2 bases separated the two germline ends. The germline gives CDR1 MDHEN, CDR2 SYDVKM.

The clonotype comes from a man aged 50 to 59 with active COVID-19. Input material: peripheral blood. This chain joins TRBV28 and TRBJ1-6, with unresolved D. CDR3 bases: TGTGCCAGCAGTTTACGTAATTCACCCCTCCACTTT. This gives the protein CASSLRNSPLHF.